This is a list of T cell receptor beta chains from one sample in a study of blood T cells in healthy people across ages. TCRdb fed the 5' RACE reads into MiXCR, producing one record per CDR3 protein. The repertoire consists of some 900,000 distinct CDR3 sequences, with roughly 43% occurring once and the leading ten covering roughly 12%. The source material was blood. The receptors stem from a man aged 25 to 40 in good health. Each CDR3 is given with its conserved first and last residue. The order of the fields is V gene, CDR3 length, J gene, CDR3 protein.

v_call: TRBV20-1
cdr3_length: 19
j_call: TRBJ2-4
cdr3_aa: CSARDEGRLDSVAKNIQYF

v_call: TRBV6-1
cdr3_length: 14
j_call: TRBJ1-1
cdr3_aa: CASSGIREGTEAFF

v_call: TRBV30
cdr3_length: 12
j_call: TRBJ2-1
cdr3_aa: CAWKGSYNEQFF

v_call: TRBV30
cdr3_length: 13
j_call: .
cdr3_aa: CAWRGDVIDEQYF

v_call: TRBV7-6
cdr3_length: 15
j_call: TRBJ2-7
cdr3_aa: CASSLAGAPTYEQYF

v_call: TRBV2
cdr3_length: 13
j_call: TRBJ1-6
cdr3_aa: CASRDSVSSPLHF

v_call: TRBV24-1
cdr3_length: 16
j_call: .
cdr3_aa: CATSDFSGGAYNEQYF

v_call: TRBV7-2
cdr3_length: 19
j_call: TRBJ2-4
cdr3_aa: CASSSRGTSGVGAKNIQYF

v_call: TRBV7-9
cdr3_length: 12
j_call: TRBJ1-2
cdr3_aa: CASTAGNYGYTF

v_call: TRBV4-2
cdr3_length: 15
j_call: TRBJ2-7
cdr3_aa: CASSQDGTVPYEQYF

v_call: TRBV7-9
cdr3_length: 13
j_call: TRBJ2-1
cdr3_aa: CASSSDRQNEQFF

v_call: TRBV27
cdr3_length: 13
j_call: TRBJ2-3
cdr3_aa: CASSLKWTGGQYF

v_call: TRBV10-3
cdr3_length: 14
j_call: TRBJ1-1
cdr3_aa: CAISGGRMNTEAFF

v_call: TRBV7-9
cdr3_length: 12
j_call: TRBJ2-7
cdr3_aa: CSSSLDSYEQYF

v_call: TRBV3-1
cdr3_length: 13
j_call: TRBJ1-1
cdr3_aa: CASSQGQGREAFF

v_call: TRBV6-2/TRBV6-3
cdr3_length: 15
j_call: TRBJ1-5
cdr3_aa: CTSSPQGAFEQPQHF

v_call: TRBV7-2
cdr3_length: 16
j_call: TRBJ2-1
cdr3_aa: CASSSRPAGSYNEQFF

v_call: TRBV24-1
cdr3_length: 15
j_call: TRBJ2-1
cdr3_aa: CATSDPALNYNEQFF

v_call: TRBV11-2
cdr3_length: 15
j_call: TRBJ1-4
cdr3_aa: CASSRQGFTNEKLFF

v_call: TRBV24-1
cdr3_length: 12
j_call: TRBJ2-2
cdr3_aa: CATNPGAGELFF

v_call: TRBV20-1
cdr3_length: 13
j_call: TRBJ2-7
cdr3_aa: CSARLAGGDEQYF

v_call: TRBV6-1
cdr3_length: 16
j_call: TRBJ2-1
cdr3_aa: CASSERVAGSYNEQFF

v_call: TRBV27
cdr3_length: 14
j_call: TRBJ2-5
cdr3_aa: CASSLYDRGGEQYF

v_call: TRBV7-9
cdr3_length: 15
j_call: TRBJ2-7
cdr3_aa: CASSLRLAEPYEQYF

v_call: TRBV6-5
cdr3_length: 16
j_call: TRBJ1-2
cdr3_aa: CASSPPQGHPNYGYTF

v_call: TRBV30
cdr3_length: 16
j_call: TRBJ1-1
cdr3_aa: CAWRYRPGQANTEAFF

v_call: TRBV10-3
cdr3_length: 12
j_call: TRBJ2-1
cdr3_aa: CAITGPLNEQFF

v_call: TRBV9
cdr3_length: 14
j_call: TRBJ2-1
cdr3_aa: CASSAGLAYNEQFF

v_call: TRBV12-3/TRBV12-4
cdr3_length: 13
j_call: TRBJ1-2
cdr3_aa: CASSPRGFGGYTF

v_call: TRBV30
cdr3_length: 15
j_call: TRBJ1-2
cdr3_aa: CAWSVQGASNYGYTF

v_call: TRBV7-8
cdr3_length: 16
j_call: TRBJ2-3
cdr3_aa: CASSPASGGFTDTQYF

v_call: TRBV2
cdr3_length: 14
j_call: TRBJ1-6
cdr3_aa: CASGTANYNSPLHF

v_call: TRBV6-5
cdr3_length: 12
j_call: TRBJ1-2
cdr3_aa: CATRGSNYGYTF

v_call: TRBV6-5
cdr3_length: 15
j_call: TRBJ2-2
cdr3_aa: CASSYQGANTGELFF

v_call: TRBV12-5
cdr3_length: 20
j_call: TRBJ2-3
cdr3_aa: CASGLGLRTDWRGPTDTQYF

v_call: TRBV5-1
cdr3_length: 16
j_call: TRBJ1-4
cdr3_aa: CASSLARGAANEKLFF

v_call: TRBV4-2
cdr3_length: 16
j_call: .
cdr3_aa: CASSQGPSGLYNEQYF

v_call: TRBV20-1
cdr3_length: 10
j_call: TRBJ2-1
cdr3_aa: CSARTWEQFF

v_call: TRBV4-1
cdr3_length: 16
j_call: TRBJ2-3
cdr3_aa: CASSQRTRDITDTQYF

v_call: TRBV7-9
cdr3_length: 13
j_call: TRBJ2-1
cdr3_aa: CASSVGLAGPGFF

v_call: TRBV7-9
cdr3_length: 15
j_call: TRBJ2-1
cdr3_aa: CASSLVVGRNNEQFF

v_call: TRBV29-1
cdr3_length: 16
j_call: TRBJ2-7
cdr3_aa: CSVLGTGGGSMDEQYF

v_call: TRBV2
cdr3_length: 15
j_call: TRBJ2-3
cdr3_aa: CASSPVGVSTDTQYF

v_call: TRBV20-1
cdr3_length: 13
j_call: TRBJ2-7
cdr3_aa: CSAPRGGGYEQYF

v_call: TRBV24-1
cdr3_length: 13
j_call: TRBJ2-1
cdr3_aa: CATRLAENNEQFF